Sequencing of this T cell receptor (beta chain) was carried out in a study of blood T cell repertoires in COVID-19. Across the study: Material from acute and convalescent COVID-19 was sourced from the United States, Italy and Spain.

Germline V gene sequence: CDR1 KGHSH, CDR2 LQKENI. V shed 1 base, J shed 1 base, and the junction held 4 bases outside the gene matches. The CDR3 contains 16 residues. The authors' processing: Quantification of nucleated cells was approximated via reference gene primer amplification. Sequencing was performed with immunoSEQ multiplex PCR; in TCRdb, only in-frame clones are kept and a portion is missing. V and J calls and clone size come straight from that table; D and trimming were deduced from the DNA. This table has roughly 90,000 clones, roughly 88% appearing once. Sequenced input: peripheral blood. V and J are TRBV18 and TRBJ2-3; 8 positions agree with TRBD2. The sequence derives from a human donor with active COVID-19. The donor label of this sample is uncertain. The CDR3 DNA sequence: TGTGCCAGCTCACCACAGAGGCGGGGGGGCACAGATACGCAGTATTTT. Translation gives CASSPQRRGGTDTQYF.